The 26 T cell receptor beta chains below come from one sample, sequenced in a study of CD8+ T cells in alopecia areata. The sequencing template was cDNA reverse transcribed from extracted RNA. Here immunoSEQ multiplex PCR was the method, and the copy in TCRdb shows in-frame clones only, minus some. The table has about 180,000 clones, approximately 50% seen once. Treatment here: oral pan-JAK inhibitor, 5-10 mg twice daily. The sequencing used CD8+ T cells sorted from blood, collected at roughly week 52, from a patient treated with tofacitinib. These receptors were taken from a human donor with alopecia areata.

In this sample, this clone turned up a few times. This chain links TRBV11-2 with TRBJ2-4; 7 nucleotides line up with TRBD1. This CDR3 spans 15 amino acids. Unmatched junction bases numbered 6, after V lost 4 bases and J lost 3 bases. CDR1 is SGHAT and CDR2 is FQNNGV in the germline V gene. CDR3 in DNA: TGTGCCAGCAGCTCTCACAGGGGCTACAAAAACATTCAGTACTTC. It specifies CASSSHRGYKNIQYF.

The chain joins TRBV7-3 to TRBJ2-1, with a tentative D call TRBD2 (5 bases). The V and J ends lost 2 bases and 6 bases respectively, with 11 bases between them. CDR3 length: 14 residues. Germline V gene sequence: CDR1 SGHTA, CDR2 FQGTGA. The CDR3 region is CASSLEMGVNEQFF. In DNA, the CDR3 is TGTGCCAGCAGCTTAGAGATGGGAGTCAATGAGCAGTTCTTC.

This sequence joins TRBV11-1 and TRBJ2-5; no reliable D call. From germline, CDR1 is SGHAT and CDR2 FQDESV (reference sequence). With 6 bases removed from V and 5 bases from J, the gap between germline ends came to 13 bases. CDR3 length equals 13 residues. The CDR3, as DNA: TGTGCCAGCAGGGGATATGCGAGGGAGACCCAGTACTTC. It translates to CASRGYARETQYF.

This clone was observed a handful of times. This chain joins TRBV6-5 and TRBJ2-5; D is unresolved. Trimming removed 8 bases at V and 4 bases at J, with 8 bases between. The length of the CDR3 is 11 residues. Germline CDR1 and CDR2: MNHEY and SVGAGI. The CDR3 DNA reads TGTGCCAGCGCGTCGGTAGAGACCCAGTACTTC. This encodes CASASVETQYF.

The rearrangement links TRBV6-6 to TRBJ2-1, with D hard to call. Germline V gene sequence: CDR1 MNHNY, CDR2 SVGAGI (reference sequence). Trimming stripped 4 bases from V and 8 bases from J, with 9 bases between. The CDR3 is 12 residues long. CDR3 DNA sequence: TGTGCCAGCAGTTCGGATTGGGATGAGCAGTTCTTC. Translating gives CASSSDWDEQFF.

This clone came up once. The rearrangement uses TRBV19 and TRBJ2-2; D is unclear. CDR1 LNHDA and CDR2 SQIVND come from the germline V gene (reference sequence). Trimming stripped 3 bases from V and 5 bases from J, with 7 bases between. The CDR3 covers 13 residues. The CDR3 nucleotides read TGTGCCAGTAGTATTCAACAAACCGGGGAGCTGTTTTTT. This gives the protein CASSIQQTGELFF.

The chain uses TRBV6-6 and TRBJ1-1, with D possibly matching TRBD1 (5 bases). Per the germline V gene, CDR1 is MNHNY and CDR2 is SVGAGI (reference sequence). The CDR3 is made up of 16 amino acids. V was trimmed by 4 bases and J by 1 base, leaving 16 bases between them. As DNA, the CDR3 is TGTGCCAGCAGTTCCGAGACCGGGGCATCGAACACTGAAGCTTTCTTT. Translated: CASSSETGASNTEAFF.

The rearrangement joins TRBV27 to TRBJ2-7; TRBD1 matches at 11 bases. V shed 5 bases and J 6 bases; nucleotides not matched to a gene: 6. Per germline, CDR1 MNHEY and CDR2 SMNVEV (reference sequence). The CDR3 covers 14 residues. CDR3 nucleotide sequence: TGTGCCAGCAGTGCCGGGACAGGGGGATTCGAGCAGTACTTC. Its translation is CASSAGTGGFEQYF.

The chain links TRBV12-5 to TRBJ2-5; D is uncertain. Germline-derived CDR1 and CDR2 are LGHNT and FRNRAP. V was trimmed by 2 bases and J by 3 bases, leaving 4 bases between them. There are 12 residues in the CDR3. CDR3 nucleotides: TGTGCTAGTGGTTTGCCCGAAGAGACCCAGTACTTC. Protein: CASGLPEETQYF.

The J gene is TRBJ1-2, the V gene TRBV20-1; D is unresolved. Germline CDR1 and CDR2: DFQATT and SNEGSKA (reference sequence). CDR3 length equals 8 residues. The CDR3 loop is CGLHGYTF. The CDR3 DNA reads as TGCGGACTTCATGGCTACACCTTC.

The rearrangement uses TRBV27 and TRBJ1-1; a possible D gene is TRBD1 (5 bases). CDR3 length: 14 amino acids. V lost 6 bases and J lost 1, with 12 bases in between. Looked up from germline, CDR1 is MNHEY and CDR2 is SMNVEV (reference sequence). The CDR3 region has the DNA TGTGCCAGCAGAAACCAGGGCGGGAACACTGAAGCTTTCTTT. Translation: CASRNQGGNTEAFF.

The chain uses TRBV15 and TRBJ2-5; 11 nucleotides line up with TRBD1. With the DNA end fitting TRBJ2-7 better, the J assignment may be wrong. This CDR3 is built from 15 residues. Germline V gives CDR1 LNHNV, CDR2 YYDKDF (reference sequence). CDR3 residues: CATSSAWTGGDEQYF. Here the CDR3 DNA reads TGTGCCACCAGCAGTGCCTGGACAGGGGGCGACGAGCAGTACTTC.

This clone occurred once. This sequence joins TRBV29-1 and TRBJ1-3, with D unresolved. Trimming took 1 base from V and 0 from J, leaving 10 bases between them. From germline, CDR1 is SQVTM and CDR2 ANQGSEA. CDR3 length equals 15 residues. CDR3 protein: CSVEASEHSGNTIYF. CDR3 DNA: TGCAGCGTTGAAGCGTCGGAACACTCTGGAAACACCATATATTTT.

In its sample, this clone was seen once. In DNA form, the CDR3 reads TGTGCCGGTAGGGACTTCCGAGAGACCCAGTACTTC. The encoded protein is CAGRDFRETQYF. The chain links TRBV18 to TRBJ2-5; D may be TRBD2 (6 bases). Germline-derived CDR1 and CDR2 are KGHSH and LQKENI. V lost 11 bases to trimming and J lost 4 bases, with 14 bases between them. The CDR3 consists of 12 residues.

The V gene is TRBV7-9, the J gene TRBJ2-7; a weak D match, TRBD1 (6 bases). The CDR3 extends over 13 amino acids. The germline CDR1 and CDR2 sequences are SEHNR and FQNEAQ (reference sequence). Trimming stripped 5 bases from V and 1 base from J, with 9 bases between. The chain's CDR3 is CASSATGSYEQYF. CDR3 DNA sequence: TGTGCCAGCAGCGCTACAGGGTCCTACGAGCAGTACTTC.

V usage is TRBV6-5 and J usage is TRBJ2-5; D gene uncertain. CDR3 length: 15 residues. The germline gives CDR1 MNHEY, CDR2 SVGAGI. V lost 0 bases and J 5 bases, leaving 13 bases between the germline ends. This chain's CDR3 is CASSYSEGPPETQYF. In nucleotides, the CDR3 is TGTGCCAGCAGTTACTCGGAAGGACCCCCGGAGACCCAGTACTTC.

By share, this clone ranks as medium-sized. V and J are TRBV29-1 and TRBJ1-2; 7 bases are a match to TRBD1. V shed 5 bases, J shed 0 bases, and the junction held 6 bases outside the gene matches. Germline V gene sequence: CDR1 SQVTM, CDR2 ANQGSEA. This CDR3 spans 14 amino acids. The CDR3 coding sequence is TGCAGCGTTCGGGGAGGGGGCCCTAACTATGGCTACACCTTC. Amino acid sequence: CSVRGGGPNYGYTF. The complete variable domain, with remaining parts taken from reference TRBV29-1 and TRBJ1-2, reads SAVISQKPSRDICQRGTSLTIQCQVDSQVTMMFWYRQQPGQSLTLIATANQGSEATYESGFVIDKFPISRPNLTFSTLTVSNMSPEDSSIYLCSVRGGGPNYGYTFGSGTRLTVV.

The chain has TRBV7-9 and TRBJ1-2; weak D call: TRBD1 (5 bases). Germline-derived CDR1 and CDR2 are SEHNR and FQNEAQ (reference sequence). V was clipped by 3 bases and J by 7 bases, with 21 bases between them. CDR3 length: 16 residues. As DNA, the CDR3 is TGTGCCAGCAGCTTGACGTTAGGCGCGGGGCCGGGTGGCTACACCTTC. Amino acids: CASSLTLGAGPGGYTF.

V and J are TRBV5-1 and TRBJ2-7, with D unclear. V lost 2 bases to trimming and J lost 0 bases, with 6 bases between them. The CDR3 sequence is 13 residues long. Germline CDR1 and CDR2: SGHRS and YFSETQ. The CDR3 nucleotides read TGCGCCAGCAGCTTCGACGACTCCTACGAGCAGTACTTC. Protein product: CASSFDDSYEQYF.

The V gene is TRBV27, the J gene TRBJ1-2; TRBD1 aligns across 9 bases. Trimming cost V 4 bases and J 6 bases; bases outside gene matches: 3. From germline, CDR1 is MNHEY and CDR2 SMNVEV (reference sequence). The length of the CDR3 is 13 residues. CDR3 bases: TGTGCCAGCAGTTCTGACAGGGGGGATGGCTACACCTTC. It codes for CASSSDRGDGYTF.

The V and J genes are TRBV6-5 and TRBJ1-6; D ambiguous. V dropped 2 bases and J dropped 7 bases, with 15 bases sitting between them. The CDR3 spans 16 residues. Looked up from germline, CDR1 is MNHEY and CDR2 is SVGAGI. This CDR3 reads CASSYRQIKSNSPLHF. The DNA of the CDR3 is TGTGCCAGCAGTTACCGTCAGATTAAATCCAATTCACCCCTCCACTTT.

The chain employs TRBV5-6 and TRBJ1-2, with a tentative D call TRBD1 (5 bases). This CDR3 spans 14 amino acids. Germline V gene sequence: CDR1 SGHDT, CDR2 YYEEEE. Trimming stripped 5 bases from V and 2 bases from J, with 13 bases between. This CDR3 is CASSHRQLNYGYTF. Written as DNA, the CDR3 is TGTGCCAGCAGTCACCGACAGCTAAACTATGGCTACACCTTC.

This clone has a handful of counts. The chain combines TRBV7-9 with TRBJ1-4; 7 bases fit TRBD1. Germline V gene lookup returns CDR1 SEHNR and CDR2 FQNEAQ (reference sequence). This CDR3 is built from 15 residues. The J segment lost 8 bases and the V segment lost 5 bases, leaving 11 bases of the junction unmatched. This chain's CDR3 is CASSPPGQGGEKLFF. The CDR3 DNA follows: TGTGCCAGCAGCCCCCCGGGGCAGGGGGGAGAAAAACTGTTTTTT.

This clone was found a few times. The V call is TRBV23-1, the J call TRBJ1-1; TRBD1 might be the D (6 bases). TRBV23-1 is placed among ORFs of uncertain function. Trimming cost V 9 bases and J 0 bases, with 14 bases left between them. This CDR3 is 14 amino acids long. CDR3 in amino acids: CARTGQSVNTEAFF. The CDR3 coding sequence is TGCGCCAGAACCGGACAGAGCGTGAACACTGAAGCTTTCTTT.

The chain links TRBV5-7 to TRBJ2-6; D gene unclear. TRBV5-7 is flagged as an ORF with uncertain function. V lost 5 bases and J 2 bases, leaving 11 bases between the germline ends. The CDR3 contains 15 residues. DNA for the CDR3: TGTGCCAGCAGTTCGGGCCCAACTGGGGCCAACGTCCTGACTTTC. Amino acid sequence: CASSSGPTGANVLTF.

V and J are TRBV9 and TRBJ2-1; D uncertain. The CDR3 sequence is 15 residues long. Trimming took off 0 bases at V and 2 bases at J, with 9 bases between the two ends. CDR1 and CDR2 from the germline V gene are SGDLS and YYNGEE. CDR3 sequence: CASSVARGPYNEQFF. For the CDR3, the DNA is TGTGCCAGCAGCGTAGCCCGTGGACCCTACAATGAGCAGTTCTTC.